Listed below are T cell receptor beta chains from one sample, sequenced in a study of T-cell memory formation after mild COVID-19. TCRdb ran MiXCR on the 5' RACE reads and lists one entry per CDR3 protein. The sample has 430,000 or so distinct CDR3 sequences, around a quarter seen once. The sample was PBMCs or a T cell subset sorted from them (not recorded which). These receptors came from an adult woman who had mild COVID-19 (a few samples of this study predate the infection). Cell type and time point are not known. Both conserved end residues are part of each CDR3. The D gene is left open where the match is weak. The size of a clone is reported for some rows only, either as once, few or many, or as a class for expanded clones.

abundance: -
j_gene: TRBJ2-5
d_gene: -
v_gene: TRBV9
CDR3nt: TGTGCCAGCAGCGTAGATGGAGGGGGGACCCAGTACTTC
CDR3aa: CASSVDGGGTQYF

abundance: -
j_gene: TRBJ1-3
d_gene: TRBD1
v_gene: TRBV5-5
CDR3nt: TGTGCCAGCAGCTTCGGACAGGGGGTCTCTGGAAACACCATATATTTT
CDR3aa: CASSFGQGVSGNTIYF

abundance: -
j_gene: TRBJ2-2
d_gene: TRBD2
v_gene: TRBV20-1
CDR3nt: TGCAGTGCTAGAGACGATAGCGGGAGCGTATACACCGGGGAGCTGTTTTTT
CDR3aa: CSARDDSGSVYTGELFF

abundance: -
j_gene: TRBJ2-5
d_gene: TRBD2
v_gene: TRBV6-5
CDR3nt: TGTGCCAGCAGTTATAGCGGGAATCAAGAGACCCAGTACTTC
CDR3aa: CASSYSGNQETQYF

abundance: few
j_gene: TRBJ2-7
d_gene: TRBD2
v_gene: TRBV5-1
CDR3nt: TGCGCCAGCAGCTCCGGACTAGACTACGAGCAGTACTTC
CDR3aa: CASSSGLDYEQYF

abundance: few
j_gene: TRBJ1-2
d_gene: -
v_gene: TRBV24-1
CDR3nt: TGTGCCACCAGTCCGGGAAACTATGGCTACACCTTC
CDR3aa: CATSPGNYGYTF

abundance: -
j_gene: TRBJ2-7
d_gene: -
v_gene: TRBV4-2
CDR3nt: TGTGCCAGCAGCCAAGACCCCACTAGTGCTTCCTACGAGCAGTACTTC
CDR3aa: CASSQDPTSASYEQYF

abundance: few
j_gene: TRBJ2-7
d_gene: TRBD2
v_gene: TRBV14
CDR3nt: TGTGCCAGCAGCTGGGCTAGCGGGGGGGACTACGAGCAGTACTTC
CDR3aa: CASSWASGGDYEQYF

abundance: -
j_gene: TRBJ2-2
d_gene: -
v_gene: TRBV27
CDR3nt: TGTGCCAGCTCCCGACAGCCCCGTAACACCGGGGAGCTGTTTTTT
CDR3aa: CASSRQPRNTGELFF

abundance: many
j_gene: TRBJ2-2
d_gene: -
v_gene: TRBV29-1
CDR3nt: TGCAGCGTTTCGTTCGGCGGTACCGGGGAGCTGTTTTTT
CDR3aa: CSVSFGGTGELFF

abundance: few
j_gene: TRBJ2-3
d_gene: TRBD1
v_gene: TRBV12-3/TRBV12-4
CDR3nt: TGTGCCAGCAGTTCTTCCGGGACAGGGGGGACAGATACGCAGTATTTT
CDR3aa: CASSSSGTGGTDTQYF

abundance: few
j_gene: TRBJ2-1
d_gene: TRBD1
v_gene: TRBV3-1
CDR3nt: TGTGCCAGCAGCCAAGATCCTGGACAGGGGGTTGGTGAGCAGTTCTTC
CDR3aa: CASSQDPGQGVGEQFF

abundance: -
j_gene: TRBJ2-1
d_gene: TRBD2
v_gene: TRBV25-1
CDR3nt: TGTGCCAGCACGGTTGGGCTAGCGGGAGGGCCAGGGTCCTACAATGAGCAGTTCTTC
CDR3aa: CASTVGLAGGPGSYNEQFF

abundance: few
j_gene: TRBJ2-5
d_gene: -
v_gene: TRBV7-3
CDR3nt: TGTGCCAGCAGCCAAGGGGGGGCCCAGTACTTC
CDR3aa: CASSQGGAQYF

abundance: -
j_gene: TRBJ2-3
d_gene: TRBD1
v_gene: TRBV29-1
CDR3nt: TGCAGCGTTGTAAGGACAGGGGCCAGCACAGATACGCAGTATTTT
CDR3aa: CSVVRTGASTDTQYF

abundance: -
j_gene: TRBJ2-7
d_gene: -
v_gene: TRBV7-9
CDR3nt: TGTGCCAGCAGCTTAGGCGGACCGTTAAGCTCCTACGAGCAGTACTTC
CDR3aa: CASSLGGPLSSYEQYF

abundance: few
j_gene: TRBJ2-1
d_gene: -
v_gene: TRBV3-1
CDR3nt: TGTGCCAGCAGCCAATTACTAGGGTCCTACAATGAGCAGTTCTTC
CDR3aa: CASSQLLGSYNEQFF

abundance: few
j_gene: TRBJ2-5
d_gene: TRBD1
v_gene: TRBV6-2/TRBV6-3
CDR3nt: TGTGCCACCGACCGACAGGGTGCGATGACCCAGTACTTC
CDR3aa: CATDRQGAMTQYF

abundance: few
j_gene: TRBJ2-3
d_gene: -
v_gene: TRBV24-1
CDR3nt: TGTGCCACCAGTGAACCTGGACTGAGCACAGATACGCAGTATTTT
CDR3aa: CATSEPGLSTDTQYF

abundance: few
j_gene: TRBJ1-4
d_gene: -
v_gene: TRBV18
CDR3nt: TGTGCCAGCTCCACCCTCGGGACACTCGAAAAACTGTTTTTT
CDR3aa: CASSTLGTLEKLFF

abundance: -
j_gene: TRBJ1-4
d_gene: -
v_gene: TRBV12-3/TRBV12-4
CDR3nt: TGTGCCAGCAGTTTAGCGGTCGCTACCCTGGGTGAAAAACTGTTTTTT
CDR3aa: CASSLAVATLGEKLFF

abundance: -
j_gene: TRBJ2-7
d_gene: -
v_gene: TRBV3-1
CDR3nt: TGTGCCAGCAGCCCCTTTCGGCCAACCTCCTCCTACGAGCAGTACTTC
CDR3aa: CASSPFRPTSSYEQYF

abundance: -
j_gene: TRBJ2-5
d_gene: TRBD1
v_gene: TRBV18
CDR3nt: TGTGCCAGCTCACTGACAGGGGGCGAGTTCGGGACCCAGTACTTC
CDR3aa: CASSLTGGEFGTQYF

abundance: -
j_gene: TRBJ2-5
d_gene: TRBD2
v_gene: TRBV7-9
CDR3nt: TGTGCCAGCAGCATGGGGACTAGCGGGATCGAGACCCAGTACTTC
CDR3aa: CASSMGTSGIETQYF

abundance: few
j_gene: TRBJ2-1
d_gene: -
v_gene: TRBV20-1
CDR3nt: TGCAGTGCTAGGGAGTTGGGTCATGAGCAGTTCTTC
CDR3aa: CSARELGHEQFF

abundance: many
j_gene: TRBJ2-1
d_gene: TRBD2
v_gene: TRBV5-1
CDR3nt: TGCGCCAGCAGCACCCCACTAGCGGGGGGGTACAATGAGCAGTTCTTC
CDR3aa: CASSTPLAGGYNEQFF

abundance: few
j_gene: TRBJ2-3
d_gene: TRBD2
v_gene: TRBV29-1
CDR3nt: TGCAGCGTTAAGCGGAGCGGGGGGGCCCAAGATACGCAGTATTTT
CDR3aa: CSVKRSGGAQDTQYF

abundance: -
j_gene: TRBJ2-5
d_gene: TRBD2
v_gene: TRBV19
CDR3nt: TGTGCCAGTAGTATGCGGGAGATTCGAGAGACCCAGTACTTC
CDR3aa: CASSMREIRETQYF

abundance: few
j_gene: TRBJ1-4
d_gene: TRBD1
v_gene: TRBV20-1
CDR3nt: TGCAGTGCTCGAGGGACAGGGGGGGATGAAAAACTGTTTTTT
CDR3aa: CSARGTGGDEKLFF

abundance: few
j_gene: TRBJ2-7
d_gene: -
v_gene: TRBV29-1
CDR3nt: TGCAGCTTCCGGAAACGCTCCTACGAGCAGTACTTC
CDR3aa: CSFRKRSYEQYF

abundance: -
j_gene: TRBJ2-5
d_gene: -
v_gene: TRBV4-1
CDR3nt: TGCGCCAGCAGCCAAGAGTCCCCCTCGCTGCAAGAGACCCAGTACTTC
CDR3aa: CASSQESPSLQETQYF

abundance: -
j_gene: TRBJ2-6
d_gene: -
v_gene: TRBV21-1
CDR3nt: TGTGCCAGCAGCAATAGTGGGGCGACAGCCCTCTGGGCCAACGTCCTGACTTTC
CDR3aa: CASSNSGATALWANVLTF

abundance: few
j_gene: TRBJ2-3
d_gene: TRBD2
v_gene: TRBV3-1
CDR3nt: TGTGCCAGCAGCCCCACGGGGGGGGTCGGGGCAGATACGCAGTATTTT
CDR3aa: CASSPTGGVGADTQYF

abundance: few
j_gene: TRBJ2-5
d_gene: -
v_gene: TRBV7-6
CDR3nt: TGTGCCAGCAGCTTACACGACCCCGGGGGCGAGGAGACCCAGTACTTC
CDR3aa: CASSLHDPGGEETQYF

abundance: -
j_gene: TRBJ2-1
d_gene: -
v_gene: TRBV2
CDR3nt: TGTGCCAGCAGTGATGGGATTAAATTGGTCTTC
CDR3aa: CASSDGIKLVF

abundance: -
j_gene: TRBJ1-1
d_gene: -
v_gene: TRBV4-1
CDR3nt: TGCGCCAGCAGCCAAGTGATGTGGGCAAGTCAAGGGGGGTTACTTGAAGCTTTCTTT
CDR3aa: CASSQVMWASQGGLLEAFF

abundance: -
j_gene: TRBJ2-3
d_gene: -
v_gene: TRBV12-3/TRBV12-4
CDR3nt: TGTGCCAGCAGTCTCTCAGGGTCCCGACGAGATACGCAGTATTTT
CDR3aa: CASSLSGSRRDTQYF

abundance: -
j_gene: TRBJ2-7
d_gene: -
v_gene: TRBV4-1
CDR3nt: TGCGCCAGCAGCCAAGACCGGCTTACGAGGAGGGAGCAGTACTTC
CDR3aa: CASSQDRLTRREQYF

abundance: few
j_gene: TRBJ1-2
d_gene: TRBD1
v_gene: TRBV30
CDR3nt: TGTGCCTTTTGGGACAGGGGTTTTGGCTACACCTTC
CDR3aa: CAFWDRGFGYTF

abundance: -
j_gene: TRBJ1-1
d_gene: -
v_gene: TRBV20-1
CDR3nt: TGCAGTGCTATCGGTCGGGCATCTGAAGCTTTCTTT
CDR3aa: CSAIGRASEAFF

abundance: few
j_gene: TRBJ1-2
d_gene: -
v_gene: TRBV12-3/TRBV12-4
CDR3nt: TGTGCCAGCACCCACCCGACCTGGTTCGGGGAGGCGAACTATGGCTACACCTTC
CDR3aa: CASTHPTWFGEANYGYTF

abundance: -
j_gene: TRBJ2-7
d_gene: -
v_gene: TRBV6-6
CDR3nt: TGTGCCAGCAGTACTCCTAGCTCCTACGAGCAGTACTTC
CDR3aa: CASSTPSSYEQYF

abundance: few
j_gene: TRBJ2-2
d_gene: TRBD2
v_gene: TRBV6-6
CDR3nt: TGTGCCAGCAGTTACGCGGGAGCGAACACCGGGGAGCTGTTTTTT
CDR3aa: CASSYAGANTGELFF

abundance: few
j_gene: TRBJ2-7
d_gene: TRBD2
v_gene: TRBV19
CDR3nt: TGTGCCAGTAGCCGGGGAGGGGAATTCTACGAGCAGTACTTC
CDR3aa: CASSRGGEFYEQYF

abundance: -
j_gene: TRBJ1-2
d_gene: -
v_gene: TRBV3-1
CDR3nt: TGTGCCAGCAGTCGGACAGATCCGAATAACTATGGCTACACCTTC
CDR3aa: CASSRTDPNNYGYTF

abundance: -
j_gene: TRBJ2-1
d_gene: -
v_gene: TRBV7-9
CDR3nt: TGTGCCAGCAGCTTAGGCGCCTACCCATTCTACAATGAGCAGTTCTTC
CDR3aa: CASSLGAYPFYNEQFF

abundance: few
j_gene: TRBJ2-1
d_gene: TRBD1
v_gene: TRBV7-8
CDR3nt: TGTGCCAGCAGCTTAGTAAGACAGGGGATGGATGAGCAGTTCTTC
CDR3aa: CASSLVRQGMDEQFF

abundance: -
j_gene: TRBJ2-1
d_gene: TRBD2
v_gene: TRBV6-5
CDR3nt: TGTGCCAGCAGCCAACTAGCGGGAGGGCAGTTCTTC
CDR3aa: CASSQLAGGQFF

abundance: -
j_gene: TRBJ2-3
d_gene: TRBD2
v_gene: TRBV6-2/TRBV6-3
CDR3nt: TGTGCCAGCGTACTAGCGGGGGGGCAAGGTACGCAGTATTTT
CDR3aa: CASVLAGGQGTQYF

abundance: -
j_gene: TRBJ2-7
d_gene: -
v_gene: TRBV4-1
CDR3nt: TGCGCCAGCAGCCAAAACCGGGAATTCTACGAGCAGTACTTC
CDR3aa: CASSQNREFYEQYF

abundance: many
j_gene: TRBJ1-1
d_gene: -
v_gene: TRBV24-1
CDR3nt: TGTGCCACCAGTTCAGGAGGGCCTTACACTGAAGCTTTCTTT
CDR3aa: CATSSGGPYTEAFF

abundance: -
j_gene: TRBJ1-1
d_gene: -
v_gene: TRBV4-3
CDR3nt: TGCGCCAGCAGCCAAGAGTGGGCGGGACACTTGAACACTGAAGCTTTCTTT
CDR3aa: CASSQEWAGHLNTEAFF

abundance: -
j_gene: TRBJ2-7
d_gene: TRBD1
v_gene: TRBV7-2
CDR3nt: TGTGCCAGCAGCTTAGTTTGGGCGGACAGGGGCTCCTACGAGCAGTACTTC
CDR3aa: CASSLVWADRGSYEQYF

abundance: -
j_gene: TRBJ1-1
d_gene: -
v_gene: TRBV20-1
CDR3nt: TGCAGTGCGCCTGGACAGCTTGAAGCTTTCTTT
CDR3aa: CSAPGQLEAFF

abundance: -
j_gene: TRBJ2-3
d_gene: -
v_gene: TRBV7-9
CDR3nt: TGTGCCAGCAGCGGGGCCCACCGCCGGCGCACAGATACGCAGTATTTT
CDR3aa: CASSGAHRRRTDTQYF

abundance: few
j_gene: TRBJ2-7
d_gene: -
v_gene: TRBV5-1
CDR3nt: TGCGCCAGCAGCTTGACTTCGGGGGGCGGGAACGAGCAGTACTTC
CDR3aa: CASSLTSGGGNEQYF